Sequencing of this TCR beta chain was carried out in a study of response to subunit inactivated influenza vaccine. The V gene's germline CDR1 is MNHEY and CDR2 SMNVEV (reference sequence). CDR3 size: 16 residues. Losses at the gene ends were 4 bases for V and 0 bases for J; bases not matched to a gene: 9. TCRdb reanalysed the RT-PCR reads using MiXCR and keeps one entry per CDR3 protein. Here the sample spans 750,000 to 850,000 distinct CDR3 sequences, less than 20% being singletons. The sequence was collected from a man aged 45 to 65 who received an inactivated influenza vaccine. J is TRBJ2-7 and V is TRBV27, with TRBD1 matching over 7 bases. The sample here was PBMCs from blood, taken roughly 5 days after vaccination. The CDR3 DNA is TGTGCCAGCAGTTCCCTTTACAGGGGACCCTCCTACGAGCAGTACTTC. It encodes CASSSLYRGPSYEQYF.